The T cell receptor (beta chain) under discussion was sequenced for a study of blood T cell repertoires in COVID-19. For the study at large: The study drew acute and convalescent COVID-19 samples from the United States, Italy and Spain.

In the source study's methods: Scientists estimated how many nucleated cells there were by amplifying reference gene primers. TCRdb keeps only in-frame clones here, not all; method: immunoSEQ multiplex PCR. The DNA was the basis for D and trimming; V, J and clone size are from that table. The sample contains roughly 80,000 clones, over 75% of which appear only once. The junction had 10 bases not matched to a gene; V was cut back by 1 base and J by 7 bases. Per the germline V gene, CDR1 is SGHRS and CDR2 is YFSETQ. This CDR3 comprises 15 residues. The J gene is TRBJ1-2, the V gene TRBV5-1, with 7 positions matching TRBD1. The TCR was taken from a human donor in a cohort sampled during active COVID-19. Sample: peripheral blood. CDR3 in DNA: TGCGCCAGCAGCTTGAGGGACAGTGAGTTGGGTGGCTACACCTTC. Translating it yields CASSLRDSELGGYTF.